One and the same sample provided the 9 T cell receptor beta chains below, sequenced in a study of cytomegalovirus exposure and HLA in healthy donors. PCR involved 60 Vbeta and 13 Jbeta primers. Repertoires were generated with immunoSEQ multiplex PCR, while TCRdb's copy carries only in-frame clones and drops some. The sample data list some 110,000 clones. The sample taken for sequencing was PBMCs. The receptors come from a man between 40 and 49 years old in good health and CMV-seropositive.

The rearrangement uses TRBV25-1 and TRBJ2-7, with a possible D match to TRBD2 (6 bases). CDR1 is MGHDK and CDR2 is SYGVNS in the germline V gene. This CDR3 is 16 amino acids long. V gave up 3 bases and J gave up 0 bases, with 15 bases separating them. The CDR3 region is CASSELGVADSYEQYF. CDR3 nucleotides: TGTGCCAGCAGTGAGCTTGGGGTAGCGGACTCCTACGAGCAGTACTTC.

The chain couples TRBV11-2 to TRBJ1-2; no reliable D call. Germline V gene sequence: CDR1 SGHAT, CDR2 FQNNGV. The V and J ends lost 3 bases and 4 bases respectively, with 18 bases between them. This CDR3 comprises 16 residues. CDR3 amino acids: CASSFFPGLTAYGYTF. In DNA form, the CDR3 reads TGTGCCAGCAGCTTCTTTCCAGGCTTAACGGCCTATGGCTACACCTTC.

The chain has TRBV6-5 and TRBJ1-4; possible D gene TRBD1, 5 bases. The CDR3 has 15 amino acids. The V and J ends lost 1 base and 8 bases respectively, with 14 bases between them. Per germline, CDR1 MNHEY and CDR2 SVGAGI. The CDR3 here is CASSYWGRMGEKLFF. In DNA form, the CDR3 reads TGTGCCAGCAGTTACTGGGGGAGGATGGGCGAAAAACTGTTTTTT.

The chain recombines TRBV4-2 with TRBJ2-3, with D tentatively TRBD1 (6 bases). V lost 0 bases to trimming and J lost 10 bases, with 11 bases between them. Germline assignment: CDR1 LGHNA and CDR2 YNFKEQ. There are 13 residues in the CDR3. This chain's CDR3 is CASSQDRAGAQYF. The CDR3 DNA is TGTGCCAGCAGCCAAGATAGGGCAGGGGCGCAGTATTTT.

The V call is TRBV27, the J call TRBJ1-1; TRBD1 might be the D (5 bases). V was clipped by 1 base and J by 9 bases, with 15 bases between them. The CDR3 is made up of 14 amino acids. Germline CDR1 MNHEY, CDR2 SMNVEV (reference sequence). CDR3 sequence (DNA): TGTGCCAGCAGTTTATGGCCTCGGGGGTCGCAAGCTTTCTTT. This translates into CASSLWPRGSQAFF.

The CDR3 DNA sequence: TGTGCCAGCTCACAGCCCCGCCCTTCCCAGCAGTACTTC. As protein: CASSQPRPSQQYF. The chain carries TRBV18 and TRBJ2-7; no clear D. CDR1 is KGHSH and CDR2 is LQKENI in the germline V gene. Trimming removed 4 bases at V and 8 bases at J, with 15 bases between. The CDR3 is made up of 13 amino acids.

The genes are TRBV28 and TRBJ2-2, with D unclear. The CDR3 extends over 15 amino acids. CDR1 and CDR2 from the germline V gene are MDHEN and SYDVKM. V was cut by 2 bases and J by 0 bases, with 7 bases left in between. CDR3 region: CASSLGVANTGELFF. The CDR3 DNA sequence: TGTGCCAGCAGTTTAGGAGTAGCGAACACCGGGGAGCTGTTTTTT.

J is TRBJ2-5 and V is TRBV5-1, with a tentative D call TRBD2 (6 bases). The closer fit of TRBJ2-7 to the DNA end suggests the J call may be wrong. CDR1 SGHRS and CDR2 YFSETQ come from the germline V gene. CDR3 length equals 14 residues. The CDR3 sequence: CASSLTGLPYEQYF. CDR3 bases: TGCGCCAGCAGCCTAACGGGACTGCCCTACGAGCAGTACTTC.

The chain joins TRBV2 to TRBJ2-7; 9 nucleotides agree with TRBD2. With V trimmed by 0 bases and J by 7 bases, 7 bases remained unmatched. The germline gives CDR1 SNHLY, CDR2 FYNNEI. The CDR3 contains 15 residues. CDR3 in DNA: TGTGCCAGCAGTGAAGCAAGCGGGAGGAAGGGGGAGCAGTACTTC. It translates to CASSEASGRKGEQYF.